Listed here are 5 T cell receptor beta chains from one sample, sequenced in a study of T cells in Graves' hyperthyroidism and ophthalmopathy. What was amplified from RNA transcripts were TCR beta CDR3 regions. A set of HTBI primers served as the primers for a first-round RT-PCR of the TCR CDR3. TCRdb redid the calling of the multiplex PCR reads with MiXCR, one entry per CDR3 protein. This sample has 250,000 to 300,000 distinct CDR3 sequences, with approximately 15% found just once. Sequenced: blood. These receptors were obtained from a woman aged 40 to 49 with Graves' hyperthyroidism that later progressed to Graves' ophthalmopathy.

This clonotype was recorded a few times. The junction differs from germline at one of its ends, possibly a read error. The chain joins TRBV4-1 to TRBJ2-3; 10 nucleotides line up with TRBD1. Germline V CDR1 and CDR2: MGHRA, YSYEKL. The CDR3 is 15 amino acids. The CDR3 nucleotides read TGTGCCAGCAGCCAAGATTGGGGGACAGGGGTTGCGCAGTATTTT. Its protein product is CASSQDWGTGVAQYF.

The sample holds many counts of this clonotype. The rearrangement links TRBV2 to TRBJ2-5; possibly TRBD2 for D (6 bases). Germline loops: CDR1 SNHLY, CDR2 FYNNEI. V was clipped by 6 bases and J by 2 bases, with 13 bases between them. The CDR3 spans 14 residues. CDR3 loop: CASRAGTQQETQYF. The CDR3 DNA reads TGTGCCAGCAGGGCCGGGACTCAACAAGAGACCCAGTACTTC.

This clonotype was seen repeatedly, ten times or more. The J gene is TRBJ2-1, the V gene TRBV6-2 or TRBV6-3; no definite D call. V was clipped by 7 bases and J by 0 bases, with 16 bases between them. The CDR3 totals 16 residues. Germline CDR1 reads MNHEY; CDR2 reads SVGEGT. This chain's CDR3 is CASNRPGAGSYNEQFF. The DNA of the CDR3 is TGTGCCAGCAACAGACCGGGCGCCGGCTCCTACAATGAGCAGTTCTTC.

This clonotype was counted many times. The V and J genes are TRBV19 and TRBJ2-7; TRBD2 agrees at 13 bases. The V segment lost 5 bases and the J segment 4 bases; nucleotides outside the gene matches: 5. Germline V gene sequence: CDR1 LNHDA, CDR2 SQIVND (reference sequence). This CDR3 is built from 15 residues. This CDR3 reads CASSFRTSGSYEQYF. Written as DNA, the CDR3 is TGTGCCAGTAGTTTCCGGACTAGCGGGAGTTACGAGCAGTACTTC.

This clonotype has a count of ten or more. This chain links TRBV2 with TRBJ1-1, with TRBD1 as a possible D gene (5 bases). Per germline, CDR1 SNHLY and CDR2 FYNNEI. Trimming removed 11 bases from V and 11 bases from J, with 15 bases in between. The CDR3 consists of 10 residues. The CDR3 sequence is CAREGQLAFF. The CDR3 nucleotides are TGTGCCCGCGAGGGGCAGCTGGCTTTCTTT.